Presented here are 8 T cell receptor beta chains from one specimen sequenced in a study of Graves' ophthalmopathy and Graves' hyperthyroidism. Beta-chain TCR CDR3 regions were amplified from RNA transcripts. First-round RT-PCR used HTBI primers; second-round multiplex PCR followed. TCRdb re-derived calls from the multiplex PCR reads in MiXCR, one entry per CDR3 protein. The sample carries hundreds of thousands of distinct CDR3 sequences, around 40% recorded once. The sample was peripheral blood. The receptor set was obtained from an adult man with Graves' ophthalmopathy.

This clonotype was detected ten times or more. The genes are TRBV15 and TRBJ1-2, with D unclear. Germline CDR1 and CDR2: LNHNV and YYDKDF (reference sequence). Between the trimmed V and J ends, which lost 1 base and 0 bases, there was a span of 9 bases. The CDR3 consists of 15 residues. Here the CDR3 reads CATSRADDPNYGYTF. As DNA, the CDR3 is TGTGCCACCAGCAGAGCAGACGACCCTAACTATGGCTACACCTTC. The variable domain in full, completed from reference TRBV15 and TRBJ1-2, reads DAMVIQNPRYQVTQFGKPVTLSCSQTLNHNVMYWYQQKSSQAPKLLFHYYDKDFNNEADTPDNFQSRRPNTSFCFLDIRSPGLGDTAMYLCATSRADDPNYGYTFGSGTRLTVV.

This clonotype was detected ten times or more. CDR3: CASSESTGDEAFF. Written as DNA, the CDR3 is TGTGCCAGCAGTGAAAGCACAGGAGATGAAGCTTTCTTT. The chain couples TRBV25-1 to TRBJ1-1, with D possibly being TRBD1 (5 bases). V was trimmed by 2 bases and J by 7 bases, leaving 11 bases between them. Germline V lookup: CDR1 MGHDK, CDR2 SYGVNS. The CDR3 is 13 residues long.

The J gene is TRBJ2-5, the V gene TRBV10-2; 10 nucleotides align to TRBD2. In germline, CDR1 is WSHSY, CDR2 SAAADI. The ends lost 5 bases at V and 9 bases at J; junction bases unmatched: 12. The CDR3 is made up of 15 amino acids. CDR3: CASSYLAGGQAAQYF. In nucleotides, the CDR3 is TGCGCCAGCAGTTACTTAGCGGGGGGCCAAGCGGCCCAGTACTTC.

This clonotype was observed a handful of times. The V call is TRBV25-1, the J call TRBJ1-3, with no clear D. Germline CDR1 reads MGHDK; CDR2 reads SYGVNS. The ends were cut back, 5 bases at V and 10 bases at J, with 18 bases in the middle. There are 14 residues in the CDR3. The CDR3: CASSFGVLEGTIYF. CDR3 nucleotide sequence: TGTGCCAGCAGTTTTGGAGTTCTCGAGGGTACCATATATTTT.

The J gene is TRBJ1-1, the V gene TRBV6-5, with 7 bases lining up with TRBD1. Germline V gene sequence: CDR1 MNHEY, CDR2 SVGAGI. This CDR3 has 15 amino acids. The V gene end was trimmed by 5 bases and the J gene end by 4 bases; junction bases not matched to a gene: 10. CDR3 residues: CASSIRTGIGTEAFF. In DNA, the CDR3 is TGTGCCAGCAGTATCCGGACAGGTATTGGCACTGAAGCTTTCTTT.

This sequence joins TRBV29-1 and TRBJ1-1; possible D gene TRBD1, 5 bases. The CDR3 has 11 amino acids. Germline V gives CDR1 SQVTM, CDR2 ANQGSEA. With 5 bases removed from V and 4 bases from J, the gap between germline ends came to 8 bases. CDR3 region: CSVMGVTEAFF. CDR3 DNA sequence: TGCAGCGTTATGGGGGTCACTGAAGCTTTCTTT. Using reference TRBV29-1 and TRBJ1-1 for the parts outside the CDR3, the full variable domain is SAVISQKPSRDICQRGTSLTIQCQVDSQVTMMFWYRQQPGQSLTLIATANQGSEATYESGFVIDKFPISRPNLTFSTLTVSNMSPEDSSIYLCSVMGVTEAFFGQGTRLTVV.

This clonotype was recorded a few times. CDR3 amino acids: CASSFGYSNTGELFF. In nucleotides, the CDR3 is TGTGCCAGCAGTTTTGGGTATTCGAACACCGGGGAGCTGTTTTTT. V usage is TRBV7-9 and J usage is TRBJ2-2; D is unclear. This CDR3 has 15 amino acids. Germline V gives CDR1 SEHNR, CDR2 FQNEAQ (reference sequence). V was shortened by 6 bases and J by 0 bases, with 11 bases between the two germline ends. Supplemented by reference TRBV7-9 and TRBJ2-2, the full variable domain reads DTGVSQNPRHKITKRGQNVTFRCDPISEHNRLYWYRQTLGQGPEFLTYFQNEAQLEKSRLLSDRFSAERPKGSFSTLEIQRTEQGDSAMYLCASSFGYSNTGELFFGEGSRLTVL.

Of note for this clonotype: The DNA is left out, because the CDR3 cannot be placed on it with certainty; the CDR3 is given as TCRdb lists it. The chain combines TRBV29-1 with TRBJ1-4; whether TRBD1, the table's D call, matches the DNA was not checked. The CDR3 has 15 amino acids, counting both end residues. The germline gives CDR1 SQVTM, CDR2 ANQGSEA. The CDR3 sequence is CSALPGSGAVKNCFF.